This T cell receptor beta chain was recovered during a study of cytomegalovirus exposure and HLA in healthy donors. Overall study context: Earlier, 95 million to 120 million unique TCR beta sequences were recovered from about 200 million T cells by an analysis. Among the roughly 400 genotyped donors, 81% were placed in the Caucasian-associated ancestry cluster. Broader study findings: Indistinguishable V segments, including TRBV6-2 and TRBV6-3, were excluded.

This clone was recorded once. The antigen is undetermined. PCR employed 60 Vbeta and 13 Jbeta primers. The data were produced by immunoSEQ multiplex PCR, yet TCRdb's version contains in-frame clones alone and is incomplete. The sample includes 200,000 or so clones, 75% to 85% of them seen just once. Trimming took 3 bases from V and 7 from J; bases not matched to a gene: 4. The CDR3 sequence is 14 residues long. The germline V gene encodes CDR1 SGDLS and CDR2 YYNGEE. This sequence was found in a woman aged 18 to 35 in good health and CMV-seropositive. Sequenced sample: PBMCs. This chain joins TRBV9 and TRBJ1-6, with 7 bases matching TRBD1. DNA for the CDR3: TGTGCCAGCAGCGGTGGGACAGAGAATTCACCCCTCCACTTT. Translating it yields CASSGGTENSPLHF.